These T cell receptor beta chains were read from a single sample in a study of blood T cell repertoires in COVID-19. The method was immunoSEQ multiplex PCR; TCRdb's version includes in-frame clones alone and lacks a portion of them. The sample lists around 100,000 clones, approximately 84% seen once, with 3% to 4% in the top ten. The sequencing input was peripheral blood. These receptors were taken from a man in his forties with acute or convalescent COVID-19. The CDR3 runs from the conserved cysteine through the conserved F or W. Each record gives: clone size, J gene, CDR3 length, V gene, D gene, CDR3 DNA, CDR3 protein. The D gene is left open where the match is weak. Size tells how often a clone was seen (once, few, many) or the class of an expanded clone, and some rows leave it out.

NA	TRBJ2-5	15	TRBV7-9	NA	TGTGCCAGCAGCTCCTCCGGAGGAGAGTTGGAGACCCAGTACTTC	CASSSSGGELETQYF
NA	TRBJ2-7	12	TRBV18	TRBD2	TGTGCCAGCTCACCAGGGAGGGACGAGCAGTACTTC	CASSPGRDEQYF
NA	TRBJ2-1	15	TRBV15	NA	TGTGCCACCAGCAGAGATGGGAGTCTATACAATGAGCAGTTCTTC	CATSRDGSLYNEQFF
NA	TRBJ2-7	16	TRBV7-2	TRBD2	TGTGCCAGCAGCTTATTAGGCGGACTAGCCAGTTACGAGCAGTACTTC	CASSLLGGLASYEQYF
NA	TRBJ1-4	14	TRBV10-3	NA	TGTGCCATCAGTGTAGACAGAACTAATGAAAAACTGTTTTTT	CAISVDRTNEKLFF
NA	TRBJ2-3	13	TRBV24-1	NA	TGTGCCACCAGTGATGCAGTTTTGGATACGCAGTATTTT	CATSDAVLDTQYF
NA	TRBJ2-3	14	TRBV29-1	TRBD2	TGCAGCGTTAGGGGACTAGCGAGCACAGATACGCAGTATTTT	CSVRGLASTDTQYF
NA	TRBJ1-1	14	TRBV11-3	NA	TGTGCCAGCAGCTTAGGCGGATTGAACACTGAAGCTTTCTTT	CASSLGGLNTEAFF
NA	TRBJ2-6	16	TRBV18	NA	TGTGCCAGCTCACCAAGGCCAGGGGCGGGGGCCAACGTCCTGACTTTC	CASSPRPGAGANVLTF
NA	TRBJ2-2	15	TRBV7-2	TRBD2	TGTGCCAGCAGCTTAGTCATGGGGGGGGCCGGGGAGCTGTTTTTT	CASSLVMGGAGELFF
NA	TRBJ1-2	15	TRBV7-6	TRBD1	TGTGCCAGCAGCTTAGAGGCAGGGGGCGGTTTTGGCTACACCTTC	CASSLEAGGGFGYTF
NA	TRBJ2-1	14	TRBV6-5	TRBD2	TGTGCCAGCAGCCTTAGCGGGGGAGGGAATGAGCAGTTCTTC	CASSLSGGGNEQFF
NA	TRBJ1-1	13	TRBV19	NA	TGTGCCAGTAGTAACAGGGCGAACACTGAAGCTTTCTTT	CASSNRANTEAFF
NA	TRBJ2-3	13	TRBV7-3	TRBD1	TGTGCCAGCAGCTTAGGGACAGCAGATACGCAGTATTTT	CASSLGTADTQYF
NA	TRBJ2-5	14	TRBV4-3	NA	TGCGCCAGCAGCCAAGGAGCGGCCGCGGAGACCCAGTACTTC	CASSQGAAAETQYF
NA	TRBJ2-4	13	TRBV20-1	NA	TGCAGTGCTAGTTCTAGCTCCAAAAACATTCAGTACTTC	CSASSSSKNIQYF
NA	TRBJ2-3	15	TRBV4-1	TRBD1	TGCGCCAGCAGCCGGACAGGGGCGAGCACAGATACGCAGTATTTT	CASSRTGASTDTQYF
NA	TRBJ2-2	17	TRBV24-1	NA	TGTGCCACCAGTGATTTGGGTGGGACACAGAACACCGGGGAGCTGTTTTTT	CATSDLGGTQNTGELFF
NA	TRBJ2-1	13	TRBV2	NA	TGTGCCAGCAGTGTCGCAGAATACAATGAGCAGTTCTTC	CASSVAEYNEQFF
NA	TRBJ2-1	15	TRBV19	NA	TGTGCCAGTAGTATCCCACAGGGCCCCTACAATGAGCAGTTCTTC	CASSIPQGPYNEQFF
NA	TRBJ1-1	11	TRBV27	NA	TGTGCGTCCGGGGGGAACACTGAAGCTTTCTTT	CASGGNTEAFF
NA	TRBJ1-1	12	TRBV12-3/TRBV12-4	TRBD1	TGTGCCAGCAGCCCCGGGACAGGGGAAGCTTTCTTT	CASSPGTGEAFF
NA	TRBJ1-6	14	TRBV19	NA	TGTGCCAGTAGTGGGGCCTTCTATAATTCACCCCTCCACTTT	CASSGAFYNSPLHF
NA	TRBJ2-7	14	TRBV11-1	TRBD1	TGTGCCAGCAGCCCGGACAGGGGAGGCAACGAGCAGTACTTC	CASSPDRGGNEQYF
few	TRBJ2-2	16	TRBV7-3	NA	TGTGCCAGCAGCCCGACCGGGACTTATAACACCGGGGAGCTGTTTTTT	CASSPTGTYNTGELFF
NA	TRBJ2-5	16	TRBV9	TRBD1	TGTGCCAGCAGCGTGTCAGGGGGCGCACCCCAAGAGACCCAGTACTTC	CASSVSGGAPQETQYF
NA	TRBJ2-3	15	TRBV29-1	TRBD2	TGCAGCGGGCTCTCTAGCGGGGGGGGCACAGATACGCAGTATTTT	CSGLSSGGGTDTQYF
NA	TRBJ1-2	14	TRBV6-5	TRBD1	TGTGCCGGCAGTTCCCGGGACAGGACTACAGGCTACACCTTC	CAGSSRDRTTGYTF
NA	TRBJ1-4	14	TRBV2	NA	TGTGCCAGCAGTGTGGACAGATTGAATGAAAAACTGTTTTTT	CASSVDRLNEKLFF
NA	TRBJ1-1	14	TRBV9	NA	TGTGCCAGCAGCGTAGGGACAGCGAACACTGAAGCTTTCTTT	CASSVGTANTEAFF
NA	TRBJ1-5	14	TRBV7-2	TRBD1	TGTGCCAGCAGCCGGACAGGGGGCGAACAGCCCCAGCATTTT	CASSRTGGEQPQHF
NA	TRBJ1-3	15	TRBV9	NA	TGTGCCAGCAGCGTGGAGGGAAACTCTGGAAACACCATATATTTT	CASSVEGNSGNTIYF
NA	TRBJ1-5	13	TRBV7-9	NA	TGTGCCAGCAGCATTATGCCCGGTCAGCCCCAGCATTTT	CASSIMPGQPQHF
NA	TRBJ1-2	13	TRBV10-3	NA	TGTGCCATCAGTCTTTTGGGCGACTATGGCTACACCTTC	CAISLLGDYGYTF
few	TRBJ1-6	12	TRBV20-1	NA	TGCAGTGCTAGTCGGGACAAATCACCCCTCCACTTT	CSASRDKSPLHF
NA	TRBJ2-5	13	TRBV24-1	NA	TGTGCCACCAGTGACAGGGGTGAGGAGACCCAGTACTTC	CATSDRGEETQYF
NA	TRBJ1-1	14	TRBV5-1	NA	TGCGCCAGCAGCTTGGATACAGGGAACACTGAAGCTTTCTTT	CASSLDTGNTEAFF
NA	TRBJ2-7	16	TRBV4-2	TRBD2	TGTGCCAGCAGCCAAGGTCTAGCGGGGGACTCCTACGAGCAGTACTTC	CASSQGLAGDSYEQYF
NA	TRBJ2-3	14	TRBV6-5	NA	TGTGCCAGCAGGACACCTTTTAGCACAGATACGCAGTATTTT	CASRTPFSTDTQYF
once	TRBJ2-7	15	TRBV23-1	TRBD1	TGCGCCAGCAGTCAGACCGGGACAGGATTCTACGAGCAGTACTTC	CASSQTGTGFYEQYF
NA	TRBJ2-7	15	TRBV4-1	NA	TGCGCCAGCAGCCAAGTTGCGACCCCCGGGAACGAGCAGTACTTC	CASSQVATPGNEQYF
NA	TRBJ1-6	14	TRBV5-4	TRBD1	TGTGCCAGCGGATTGGACAGGGATAATTCACCCCTCCACTTT	CASGLDRDNSPLHF
once	TRBJ2-6	15	TRBV7-9	NA	TGTGCCAGCAGCCCGAGGGACTCTGGGGCCAACGTCCTGACTTTC	CASSPRDSGANVLTF
NA	TRBJ2-7	12	TRBV29-1	NA	TGCAGCGTTGAGGGGGCGGACTACGAGCAGTACTTC	CSVEGADYEQYF
NA	TRBJ2-7	18	TRBV7-2	NA	TGTGCCAGCAGCTTAGCATTCTCCGGGAGGGGGCGAGCCTACGAGCAGTACTTC	CASSLAFSGRGRAYEQYF
few	TRBJ1-2	16	TRBV24-1	NA	TGTGCCACCAGTGATGCCCACTCAGGGGCCCTCTATGGCTACACCTTC	CATSDAHSGALYGYTF
NA	TRBJ2-7	18	TRBV6-1	NA	TGTGCCAGCAGTGAACAGGGATTTGGAACCATAATCCTCTACGAGCAGTACTTC	CASSEQGFGTIILYEQYF
NA	TRBJ2-2	17	TRBV5-8	TRBD2	TGTGCCAGCAGCTCGCCAACTAGCGGCTACAACACCGGGGAGCTGTTTTTT	CASSSPTSGYNTGELFF
NA	TRBJ1-4	14	TRBV5-4	NA	TGTGCCAGCTCGCTAGGGGGTGTTAATGAAAAACTGTTTTTT	CASSLGGVNEKLFF